One and the same sample provided the 26 T cell receptor beta chains below, sequenced in a study of shared clonotypes between healthy human individuals. Data came from immunoSEQ multiplex PCR; TCRdb stores just in-frame clones and leaves some out. This table holds a few hundred thousand clones, more than 95% found once. Sequenced: naive CD4+ T cells sorted from blood. The sample's subset: CD45RA+ positively selected. Receptor source: a woman in her twenties or thirties in good health.

The rearrangement uses TRBV27 and TRBJ2-6; D is undetermined. Trimming stripped 7 bases from V and 3 bases from J, with 4 bases between. Germline CDR1 MNHEY, CDR2 SMNVEV (reference sequence). The length of the CDR3 is 12 residues. DNA for the CDR3: TGTGCCAGCAAGGGTGGGGCCAACGTCCTGACTTTC. This sequence encodes CASKGGANVLTF.

This chain joins TRBV28 and TRBJ1-2; D is uncertain. Trimming took off 5 bases at V and 1 base at J, with 11 bases between the two ends. The CDR3 contains 14 residues. The germline CDR1 and CDR2 sequences are MDHEN and SYDVKM. The CDR3 here is CASSPRVGNYGYTF. In DNA form, the CDR3 reads TGTGCCAGCAGTCCCCGCGTGGGTAACTATGGCTACACCTTC.

The J gene is TRBJ1-5, the V gene TRBV2; 8 bases agree with TRBD1. V shed 6 bases and J 4 bases; nucleotides not matched to a gene: 5. From germline, CDR1 is SNHLY and CDR2 FYNNEI. The CDR3 length is 14 residues. The CDR3 loop reads CASSPRTGNQPQHF. The CDR3 nucleotides are TGTGCCAGCAGCCCCCGGACAGGGAATCAGCCCCAGCATTTT.

The chain links TRBV2 to TRBJ2-5, with 7 bases lining up with TRBD1. After removal of 5 bases from V and 4 bases from J, the junction contained 7 bases not matched to a gene. This CDR3 is 14 amino acids long. The V gene's germline CDR1 is SNHLY and CDR2 FYNNEI. CDR3 sequence: CASSTDRAGETQYF. The CDR3 region has the DNA TGTGCCAGCAGTACAGACAGGGCGGGAGAGACCCAGTACTTC.

In its sample, this clone was seen once. The chain employs TRBV19 and TRBJ1-5; possibly TRBD1 for D (6 bases). The length of the CDR3 is 15 residues. V was pared by 7 bases and J by 2 bases, with 15 bases between. Germline V gene sequence: CDR1 LNHDA, CDR2 SQIVND (reference sequence). CDR3 nucleotide sequence: TGTGCCAGTAACCGGGGGGGCGCGGGCAATCAGCCCCAGCATTTT. The encoded protein is CASNRGGAGNQPQHF. The variable domain in full, with the rest retrieved from reference TRBV19 and TRBJ1-5, is DGGITQSPKYLFRKEGQNVTLSCEQNLNHDAMYWYRQDPGQGLRLIYYSQIVNDFQKGDIAEGYSVSREKKESFPLTVTSAQKNPTAFYLCASNRGGAGNQPQHFGDGTRLSIL.

The V call is TRBV28, the J call TRBJ1-5, with 11 positions matching TRBD1. The CDR3 consists of 14 residues. Trimming took 4 bases from V and 9 from J; bases not matched to a gene: 5. Germline assignment: CDR1 MDHEN and CDR2 SYDVKM. This CDR3 is CASSSGQGVRPQHF. In DNA form, the CDR3 reads TGTGCCAGCAGTTCGGGACAGGGGGTTCGGCCCCAGCATTTT. The full variable domain, rest sourced from reference TRBV28 and TRBJ1-5, is DVKVTQSSRYLVKRTGEKVFLECVQDMDHENMFWYRQDPGLGLRLIYFSYDVKMKEKGDIPEGYSVSREKKERFSLILESASTNQTSMYLCASSSGQGVRPQHFGDGTRLSIL.

The genes are TRBV7-2 and TRBJ1-1; weak D call: TRBD1 (5 bases). V lost 4 bases, J lost 5 bases, and 17 bases lay in between. Per germline, CDR1 SGHTA and CDR2 FQGNSA. CDR3 length: 15 residues. The CDR3 is CASSSPGRMGTEAFF. The CDR3 nucleotides read TGTGCCAGCAGCTCCCCGGGACGGATGGGGACTGAAGCTTTCTTT.

The chain links TRBV5-8 to TRBJ2-7; 7 nucleotides line up with TRBD1. CDR1 is SGHTS, CDR2 YDEGEE, per germline. With 0 bases clipped from V and 2 bases from J, the junction kept 5 bases outside the gene matches. The CDR3 runs 15 residues. The CDR3 bases are TGTGCCAGCAGCTTGGTTACAGGGGTAACCTACGAGCAGTACTTC. As protein: CASSLVTGVTYEQYF.

This chain uses TRBV7-8 with TRBJ1-5; D remains unclear. Trimming pared 0 bases from V and 1 base from J, leaving 4 bases between. This CDR3 has 14 amino acids. The germline CDR1 and CDR2 sequences are SGHVS and FQNEAQ. CDR3 DNA sequence: TGTGCCAGCAGCTTAGCGTACAGCAATCAGCCCCAGCATTTT. It translates to CASSLAYSNQPQHF.

The chain combines TRBV18 with TRBJ2-1; D gene ambiguous. CDR3 length equals 15 residues. The germline V gene has CDR1 KGHSH and CDR2 LQKENI. V was clipped by 3 bases and J by 13 bases, with 22 bases between them. This chain's CDR3 is CASSPLALTGPGQFF. The DNA of the CDR3 is TGTGCCAGCTCACCTCTGGCATTAACCGGCCCAGGTCAGTTCTTC.

CDR3 DNA: TGCGCCAGCAGCTTTGGGACAGGGGAGGACGAGCAGTACTTC. Translation gives CASSFGTGEDEQYF. The rearrangement joins TRBV5-1 to TRBJ2-7; 10 bases match TRBD1. Per the germline V gene, CDR1 is SGHRS and CDR2 is YFSETQ. The V gene end was trimmed by 2 bases and the J gene end by 5 bases; junction bases not matched to a gene: 4. The CDR3 covers 14 residues.

This rearrangement joins TRBV11-3 to TRBJ2-2; D is ambiguous. V gave up 5 bases and J gave up 4 bases, with 8 bases separating them. This CDR3 has 13 amino acids. CDR1 is SGHNT and CDR2 is YENEEA in the germline V gene. The CDR3 loop is CASSGQITGELFF. In DNA, the CDR3 is TGTGCCAGCAGCGGGCAGATCACCGGGGAGCTGTTTTTT.

The chain links TRBV27 to TRBJ1-1; TRBD1 matches at 9 bases. Germline V gene sequence: CDR1 MNHEY, CDR2 SMNVEV (reference sequence). The CDR3 consists of 13 residues. Trimming cost V 5 bases and J 12 bases; bases outside gene matches: 10. DNA for the CDR3: TGTGCCAGCAGTCTCACACAGGGGGCGCAAACTTTCTTT. Protein product: CASSLTQGAQTFF.

The rearrangement joins TRBV5-4 to TRBJ1-2; 9 bases are shared with TRBD1. The germline V gene has CDR1 SGHNT and CDR2 YYREEE (reference sequence). J gave up 6 bases and V 5 bases, and 11 bases lay outside the gene matches. This CDR3 has 15 amino acids. CDR3 sequence reads: CASSSRDREGNGYTF. The CDR3 nucleotides read TGTGCCAGCAGTTCCCGGGACAGGGAAGGCAATGGCTACACCTTC.

The rearrangement uses TRBV20-1 and TRBJ2-2; 7 nucleotides match TRBD1. V lost 6 bases, J lost 6 bases, and 1 base stayed unmatched. The germline V gene encodes CDR1 DFQATT and CDR2 SNEGSKA (reference sequence). This CDR3 has 11 amino acids. CDR3 bases: TGCAGTGCAGGGGGCGCCGGGGAGCTGTTTTTT. Encoded protein: CSAGGAGELFF.

The chain uses TRBV28 and TRBJ2-4; the D gene is possibly TRBD1 (6 bases). V was trimmed by 3 bases and J by 8 bases, leaving 17 bases between them. Germline values: CDR1 MDHEN, CDR2 SYDVKM. The CDR3 has 15 amino acids. CDR3 loop: CASSLSQLPGDIQYF. CDR3 coding DNA: TGTGCCAGCAGTTTGTCGCAGCTCCCAGGGGACATTCAGTACTTC.

This clone came up a few times. The chain is built from TRBV11-2 and TRBJ1-4; the D is unclear. The CDR3 consists of 14 residues. Trimming took 6 bases from V and 8 from J, leaving 16 bases between them. CDR1 and CDR2 (germline): SGHAT, FQNNGV. In DNA, the CDR3 is TGTGCCAGCAGATGGGCCGCTTGGGAGGAAAAACTGTTTTTT. Encoded protein: CASRWAAWEEKLFF.

V usage is TRBV6-4 and J usage is TRBJ2-1, with TRBD2 matching 13 bases. The CDR3 extends over 13 amino acids. The germline gives CDR1 MRHNA, CDR2 SNTAGT. The V and J ends lost 10 bases and 6 bases, in that order; junction bases with no gene match: 3. The CDR3 loop reads CATRTSGSNEQFF. DNA of the CDR3: TGTGCCACCAGGACTAGCGGGAGCAATGAGCAGTTCTTC.

This clone has only one observation. The chain joins TRBV10-2 to TRBJ1-1; D unresolved. The germline gives CDR1 WSHSY, CDR2 SAAADI. The CDR3 is 13 amino acids. The V and J ends lost 0 bases and 4 bases respectively, with 6 bases between them. The CDR3 region is CASSESKPTEAFF. CDR3 nucleotides: TGCGCCAGCAGTGAGTCGAAGCCCACTGAAGCTTTCTTT.

The chain combines TRBV18 with TRBJ1-2; D possibly corresponds to TRBD1 (6 bases). Trimming took 4 bases from V and 4 from J, leaving 13 bases between them. Germline values: CDR1 KGHSH, CDR2 LQKENI. The CDR3 has 14 amino acids. Written as DNA, the CDR3 is TGTGCCAGCTCACTACGGACAGAAGGCTATGGCTACACCTTC. It is translated as CASSLRTEGYGYTF.

The chain employs TRBV28 and TRBJ2-3; 8 positions agree with TRBD1. Looked up from germline, CDR1 is MDHEN and CDR2 is SYDVKM. V lost 6 bases to trimming and J lost 4 bases; unmatched junction nucleotides: 18. The CDR3 has 18 amino acids. CDR3 nucleotide sequence: TGTGCCAGCAGCCCCTCCCCCTGGGGCCAGGGGGCAGCAGATACGCAGTATTTT. Translated: CASSPSPWGQGAADTQYF.

As regards this clone: Distinct nucleotide sequences in the sample also encode this CDR3. V and J are TRBV2 and TRBJ1-1; tentative D call: TRBD1 (5 bases). V dropped 1 base and J dropped 4 bases, with 7 bases sitting between them. CDR1 is SNHLY and CDR2 is FYNNEI in the germline V gene. CDR3 size: 13 residues. In DNA, the CDR3 is TGTGCCAGCAGTGAAGAAGGGGTCACTGAAGCTTTCTTT. Protein: CASSEEGVTEAFF.

The V and J genes are TRBV29-1 and TRBJ2-6; no definite D call. CDR3 length: 12 residues. Germline CDR1 SQVTM, CDR2 ANQGSEA. Between the trimmed V and J ends, which lost 5 bases and 0 bases, there was a span of 2 bases. The CDR3 coding sequence is TGCAGCGTTTTCTCTGGGGCCAACGTCCTGACTTTC. As protein: CSVFSGANVLTF.

This chain links TRBV5-4 with TRBJ1-1; 8 bases are a match to TRBD1. Germline assignment: CDR1 SGHNT and CDR2 YYREEE (reference sequence). CDR3 length: 13 residues. Trimming at V came to 4 bases and at J to 5 bases, leaving 4 bases not matched to a gene. The CDR3 DNA sequence: TGTGCCAGCAGCCCACAGGGGGAGACTGAAGCTTTCTTT. This codes for CASSPQGETEAFF.

The chain is built from TRBV5-4 and TRBJ2-1; D not resolved. CDR3 length: 16 amino acids. Germline V gene data show CDR1 as SGHNT and CDR2 as YYREEE (reference sequence). V lost 0 bases to trimming and J lost 6 bases, with 16 bases between them. As DNA, the CDR3 is TGTGCCAGCAGCTTGGGGTTTGGGCGAAGGGTCAATGAGCAGTTCTTC. Amino acid sequence: CASSLGFGRRVNEQFF.

The rearrangement links TRBV10-3 to TRBJ2-1; D might be TRBD2 (6 bases). The CDR3 covers 19 residues. Germline V lookup: CDR1 ENHRY, CDR2 SYGVKD. The germline V and J ends were trimmed by 11 bases and 1 base, with 30 bases remaining between them. Written as DNA, the CDR3 is TGTGCCGCGACGGAGGGACTTTTTTTAAGAGAAAGGTCCTACAATGAGCAGTTCTTC. Its translation: CAATEGLFLRERSYNEQFF.